This T cell receptor beta chain was sequenced during a study of spatial heterogeneity in lung cancer. Across the whole study: PBMC samples from follow-up, when available, were sequenced at a median of roughly two years post-resection.

Noted time point: blood at routine non-recurrence follow-up after resection. This CDR3 region has 15 residues. Germline-derived CDR1 and CDR2 are MNHEY and SVGEGT. V lost 7 bases and J lost 9, with 19 bases in between. This clonotype has only a few counts. A single record per CDR3 protein comes from TCRdb applying MiXCR to the 5' RACE reads. Among roughly 32,000 distinct CDR3 sequences listed, about 10% were seen once. The rearrangement links TRBV6-2 or TRBV6-3 to TRBJ1-6; D remains ambiguous. This receptor was taken from a female donor with early-stage non-small cell lung cancer. The source was PBMCs, collected at follow-up. The CDR3 DNA sequence: TGTGCCAGCACCCCCGGCGAGGGAAGGATTTCACCCCTCCACTTT. Translating gives CASTPGEGRISPLHF.